This note documents a single TCR beta chain sequence. Its target is unknown. This entry is derived from a study of post-analysis software for immune sequencing data. Background on the study: Courses of disease covered relapsing-remitting, secondary progressive and progressive-relapsing multiple sclerosis. The study, taken as a whole, reports: Controls' normalized Chao1 diversity significantly exceeded that of multiple sclerosis patients. Samples made in the same batch grouped tightly together by F measure. Several TRBV segments (TRBV5-6, TRBV5-1 and TRBV20-1 among them) occurred more frequently in patients than in controls.

Trimming took 5 bases from V and 10 from J; bases not matched to a gene: 3. Germline CDR1 SGHTA, CDR2 FQGTGA. The CDR3 runs 13 residues. Unique molecular identifiers were built into the TCR beta cDNA libraries. A population of 1 to 10 million T cells gave rise to around 530,000 cDNA molecules. TCRdb reprocessed the PCR reads via MiXCR and lists one record per CDR3 protein. The sample yields approximately 770,000 distinct CDR3 sequences, 35% to 55% seen once. This receptor was obtained from a girl between 10 and 17 years old with multiple sclerosis. This chain connects TRBV7-3 to TRBJ2-1; 12 bases align to TRBD2. Sequenced input: blood. The CDR3 here is CASSVGLAGEQFF. CDR3 coding DNA: TGTGCCAGCAGCGTCGGACTAGCGGGAGAGCAGTTCTTC. The full variable domain, in which reference TRBV7-3 and TRBJ2-1 provide the parts outside the CDR3, is GAGVSQTPSNKVTEKGKYVELRCDPISGHTALYWYRQSLGQGPEFLIYFQGTGAADDSGLPNDRFFAVRPEGSVSTLKIQRTERGDSAVYLCASSVGLAGEQFFGPGTRLTVL.